The 12 T cell receptor beta chains presented below share a single source sample, sequenced in a study of cytomegalovirus exposure and HLA in healthy donors. Use of 60 Vbeta and 13 Jbeta primers characterized the PCR. Profiled with immunoSEQ multiplex PCR; TCRdb holds only in-frame clones, not every one. The repertoire table contains 65,000 to 80,000 clones. Input material: PBMCs. Every receptor here comes from a man between 25 and 39 years old in good health and CMV-seronegative.

The rearrangement links TRBV6-5 to TRBJ2-5; the match to TRBD1 covers 9 bases. The CDR3 totals 15 residues. With V trimmed by 4 bases and J by 3 bases, 6 bases remained unmatched. From germline, CDR1 is MNHEY and CDR2 SVGAGI. The CDR3 DNA sequence: TGTGCCAGCAGTTCCCTAAGGACAGGGGAAGAGACCCAGTACTTC. Translating it yields CASSSLRTGEETQYF.

V gene TRBV6-5 combines with J gene TRBJ1-5; TRBD1 is a possible D gene (6 bases). The germline V and J ends were trimmed by 5 bases and 6 bases, with 11 bases remaining between them. CDR3 length: 13 residues. Germline-derived CDR1 and CDR2 are MNHEY and SVGAGI. CDR3 region: CASSQQGFQPQHF. For the CDR3, the DNA is TGTGCCAGCAGTCAACAGGGTTTTCAGCCCCAGCATTTT.

This rearrangement joins TRBV18 to TRBJ2-7; D perhaps matches TRBD2 (6 bases). Trimming left V 6 bases short and J 0 bases short, with 12 bases between. CDR1 KGHSH and CDR2 LQKENI come from the germline V gene. The length of the CDR3 is 14 residues. CDR3 amino acids: CASSQAGRSYEQYF. DNA for the CDR3: TGTGCCAGCTCTCAAGCGGGCCGCTCCTACGAGCAGTACTTC.

The CDR3 region has the DNA TGTGCCAGCAGTGAAGGGGACTCCTCAGAGACCCAGTACTTC. Translation gives CASSEGDSSETQYF. The V and J genes are TRBV25-1 and TRBJ2-5; D is possibly TRBD2 (6 bases). The V gene's germline CDR1 is MGHDK and CDR2 SYGVNS. The CDR3 runs 14 residues. V lost 2 bases to trimming and J lost 4 bases, with 11 bases between them.

V is TRBV27 and J is TRBJ1-1, with no clear D. The germline V gene has CDR1 MNHEY and CDR2 SMNVEV (reference sequence). The V end was cut by 2 bases, the J end by 1 base, with 8 bases between. The CDR3 is 14 residues long. In DNA, the CDR3 is TGTGCCAGCAGTTTACGAGGAGGGAACACTGAAGCTTTCTTT. Amino acid sequence: CASSLRGGNTEAFF.

Considering frequency, this clone is medium-sized. The chain combines TRBV6-1 with TRBJ2-1; 10 positions agree with TRBD1. Germline lookup yields CDR1 MNHNS and CDR2 SASEGT. After removal of 6 bases from V and 6 bases from J, the junction contained 5 bases not matched to a gene. This CDR3 has 14 residues. CDR3 DNA sequence: TGTGCCAGCAGGGCGGGACAGGGGTTCAATGAGCAGTTCTTC. It encodes CASRAGQGFNEQFF.

J is TRBJ2-7 and V is TRBV4-2; 8 nucleotides match TRBD2. CDR3 length: 15 residues. V lost 0 bases to trimming and J lost 3 bases; unmatched junction nucleotides: 4. Germline V lookup: CDR1 LGHNA, CDR2 YNFKEQ. The CDR3 protein is CASSQDLAGGYEQYF. In DNA, the CDR3 is TGTGCCAGCAGCCAAGACCTGGCGGGGGGCTACGAGCAGTACTTC.

V gene TRBV5-6 combines with J gene TRBJ1-5; D gene unclear. The V end lost 0 bases, the J end lost 3 bases, and 13 bases lay between the germline ends. CDR1 is SGHDT and CDR2 is YYEEEE in the germline V gene. This CDR3 has 16 residues. The CDR3 DNA is TGTGCCAGCAGCTTGGGAGCCAACCTCCTCAATCAGCCCCAGCATTTT. Translating gives CASSLGANLLNQPQHF.

This chain joins TRBV7-2 and TRBJ2-7; D perhaps matches TRBD1 (6 bases). CDR1 and CDR2 from the germline V gene are SGHTA and FQGNSA. V lost 2 bases, J lost 4 bases, and 15 bases lay in between. This CDR3 has 15 residues. CDR3 loop: CASSLNAGARYEQYF. The DNA of the CDR3 is TGTGCCAGCAGCTTAAATGCAGGGGCCCGTTACGAGCAGTACTTC. Based on the CDR3 plus reference TRBV7-2 and TRBJ2-7, the full variable domain is GAGVSQSPSNKVTEKGKDVELRCDPISGHTALYWYRQSLGQGLEFLIYFQGNSAPDKSGLPSDRFSAERTGGSVSTLTIQRTQQEDSAVYLCASSLNAGARYEQYFGPGTRLTVT.

V gene TRBV18 combines with J gene TRBJ2-1, with a tentative D call TRBD2 (6 bases). V was pared by 2 bases and J by 9 bases, with 11 bases between. The V gene's germline CDR1 is KGHSH and CDR2 LQKENI. The CDR3 is 13 residues long. CDR3 region: CASSPLLAGEQFF. The CDR3 nucleotides read TGTGCCAGCTCACCATTACTAGCCGGTGAGCAGTTCTTC.

The chain joins TRBV9 to TRBJ1-6; D gene unclear. The CDR3 contains 14 residues. Per the germline V gene, CDR1 is SGDLS and CDR2 is YYNGEE. V dropped 0 bases and J dropped 6 bases, with 7 bases sitting between them. CDR3 coding DNA: TGTGCCAGCAGCGTAGGAGAGTTTAATTCACCCCTCCACTTT. It specifies CASSVGEFNSPLHF.

The rearrangement uses TRBV18 and TRBJ2-3; 8 positions match TRBD1. Germline trimming cut 5 bases from V and 1 base from J; bases unmatched to any gene: 5. The CDR3 runs to 15 residues. CDR1 and CDR2 from the germline V gene are KGHSH and LQKENI. The CDR3 loop is CASSGRQGRTDTQYF. The CDR3 region has the DNA TGTGCCAGCTCAGGGAGACAGGGGCGCACAGATACGCAGTATTTT.